This T cell receptor beta chain is from a study of T cell responses to AZD1222 COVID-19 vaccine. Some clones are missing from TCRdb's copy, which holds only in-frame ones; the method was immunoSEQ multiplex PCR. The profile shows about 160,000 clones, 89% of them singletons. Trimming removed 4 bases from V and 2 bases from J, with 12 bases in between. This CDR3 spans 14 amino acids. Looked up from germline, CDR1 is SGHTA and CDR2 is FQGNSA. To note about this clone: Its specificity is unknown.

Study outcomes and limitations: Clonal diversity was possibly underestimated, and the donors were mostly white British, with more females. Sampling that yielded the repertoires occurred only after the peak T cell response.

This receptor was obtained from an adult in good health. This material consisted of peripheral blood, taken on day 0 of AZD1222 vaccination. The genes are TRBV7-2 and TRBJ2-7; D not certain. The CDR3 region is CASSSRLPPYEQYF. In DNA form, the CDR3 reads TGTGCCAGCAGCTCGCGTCTACCCCCCTACGAGCAGTACTTC.